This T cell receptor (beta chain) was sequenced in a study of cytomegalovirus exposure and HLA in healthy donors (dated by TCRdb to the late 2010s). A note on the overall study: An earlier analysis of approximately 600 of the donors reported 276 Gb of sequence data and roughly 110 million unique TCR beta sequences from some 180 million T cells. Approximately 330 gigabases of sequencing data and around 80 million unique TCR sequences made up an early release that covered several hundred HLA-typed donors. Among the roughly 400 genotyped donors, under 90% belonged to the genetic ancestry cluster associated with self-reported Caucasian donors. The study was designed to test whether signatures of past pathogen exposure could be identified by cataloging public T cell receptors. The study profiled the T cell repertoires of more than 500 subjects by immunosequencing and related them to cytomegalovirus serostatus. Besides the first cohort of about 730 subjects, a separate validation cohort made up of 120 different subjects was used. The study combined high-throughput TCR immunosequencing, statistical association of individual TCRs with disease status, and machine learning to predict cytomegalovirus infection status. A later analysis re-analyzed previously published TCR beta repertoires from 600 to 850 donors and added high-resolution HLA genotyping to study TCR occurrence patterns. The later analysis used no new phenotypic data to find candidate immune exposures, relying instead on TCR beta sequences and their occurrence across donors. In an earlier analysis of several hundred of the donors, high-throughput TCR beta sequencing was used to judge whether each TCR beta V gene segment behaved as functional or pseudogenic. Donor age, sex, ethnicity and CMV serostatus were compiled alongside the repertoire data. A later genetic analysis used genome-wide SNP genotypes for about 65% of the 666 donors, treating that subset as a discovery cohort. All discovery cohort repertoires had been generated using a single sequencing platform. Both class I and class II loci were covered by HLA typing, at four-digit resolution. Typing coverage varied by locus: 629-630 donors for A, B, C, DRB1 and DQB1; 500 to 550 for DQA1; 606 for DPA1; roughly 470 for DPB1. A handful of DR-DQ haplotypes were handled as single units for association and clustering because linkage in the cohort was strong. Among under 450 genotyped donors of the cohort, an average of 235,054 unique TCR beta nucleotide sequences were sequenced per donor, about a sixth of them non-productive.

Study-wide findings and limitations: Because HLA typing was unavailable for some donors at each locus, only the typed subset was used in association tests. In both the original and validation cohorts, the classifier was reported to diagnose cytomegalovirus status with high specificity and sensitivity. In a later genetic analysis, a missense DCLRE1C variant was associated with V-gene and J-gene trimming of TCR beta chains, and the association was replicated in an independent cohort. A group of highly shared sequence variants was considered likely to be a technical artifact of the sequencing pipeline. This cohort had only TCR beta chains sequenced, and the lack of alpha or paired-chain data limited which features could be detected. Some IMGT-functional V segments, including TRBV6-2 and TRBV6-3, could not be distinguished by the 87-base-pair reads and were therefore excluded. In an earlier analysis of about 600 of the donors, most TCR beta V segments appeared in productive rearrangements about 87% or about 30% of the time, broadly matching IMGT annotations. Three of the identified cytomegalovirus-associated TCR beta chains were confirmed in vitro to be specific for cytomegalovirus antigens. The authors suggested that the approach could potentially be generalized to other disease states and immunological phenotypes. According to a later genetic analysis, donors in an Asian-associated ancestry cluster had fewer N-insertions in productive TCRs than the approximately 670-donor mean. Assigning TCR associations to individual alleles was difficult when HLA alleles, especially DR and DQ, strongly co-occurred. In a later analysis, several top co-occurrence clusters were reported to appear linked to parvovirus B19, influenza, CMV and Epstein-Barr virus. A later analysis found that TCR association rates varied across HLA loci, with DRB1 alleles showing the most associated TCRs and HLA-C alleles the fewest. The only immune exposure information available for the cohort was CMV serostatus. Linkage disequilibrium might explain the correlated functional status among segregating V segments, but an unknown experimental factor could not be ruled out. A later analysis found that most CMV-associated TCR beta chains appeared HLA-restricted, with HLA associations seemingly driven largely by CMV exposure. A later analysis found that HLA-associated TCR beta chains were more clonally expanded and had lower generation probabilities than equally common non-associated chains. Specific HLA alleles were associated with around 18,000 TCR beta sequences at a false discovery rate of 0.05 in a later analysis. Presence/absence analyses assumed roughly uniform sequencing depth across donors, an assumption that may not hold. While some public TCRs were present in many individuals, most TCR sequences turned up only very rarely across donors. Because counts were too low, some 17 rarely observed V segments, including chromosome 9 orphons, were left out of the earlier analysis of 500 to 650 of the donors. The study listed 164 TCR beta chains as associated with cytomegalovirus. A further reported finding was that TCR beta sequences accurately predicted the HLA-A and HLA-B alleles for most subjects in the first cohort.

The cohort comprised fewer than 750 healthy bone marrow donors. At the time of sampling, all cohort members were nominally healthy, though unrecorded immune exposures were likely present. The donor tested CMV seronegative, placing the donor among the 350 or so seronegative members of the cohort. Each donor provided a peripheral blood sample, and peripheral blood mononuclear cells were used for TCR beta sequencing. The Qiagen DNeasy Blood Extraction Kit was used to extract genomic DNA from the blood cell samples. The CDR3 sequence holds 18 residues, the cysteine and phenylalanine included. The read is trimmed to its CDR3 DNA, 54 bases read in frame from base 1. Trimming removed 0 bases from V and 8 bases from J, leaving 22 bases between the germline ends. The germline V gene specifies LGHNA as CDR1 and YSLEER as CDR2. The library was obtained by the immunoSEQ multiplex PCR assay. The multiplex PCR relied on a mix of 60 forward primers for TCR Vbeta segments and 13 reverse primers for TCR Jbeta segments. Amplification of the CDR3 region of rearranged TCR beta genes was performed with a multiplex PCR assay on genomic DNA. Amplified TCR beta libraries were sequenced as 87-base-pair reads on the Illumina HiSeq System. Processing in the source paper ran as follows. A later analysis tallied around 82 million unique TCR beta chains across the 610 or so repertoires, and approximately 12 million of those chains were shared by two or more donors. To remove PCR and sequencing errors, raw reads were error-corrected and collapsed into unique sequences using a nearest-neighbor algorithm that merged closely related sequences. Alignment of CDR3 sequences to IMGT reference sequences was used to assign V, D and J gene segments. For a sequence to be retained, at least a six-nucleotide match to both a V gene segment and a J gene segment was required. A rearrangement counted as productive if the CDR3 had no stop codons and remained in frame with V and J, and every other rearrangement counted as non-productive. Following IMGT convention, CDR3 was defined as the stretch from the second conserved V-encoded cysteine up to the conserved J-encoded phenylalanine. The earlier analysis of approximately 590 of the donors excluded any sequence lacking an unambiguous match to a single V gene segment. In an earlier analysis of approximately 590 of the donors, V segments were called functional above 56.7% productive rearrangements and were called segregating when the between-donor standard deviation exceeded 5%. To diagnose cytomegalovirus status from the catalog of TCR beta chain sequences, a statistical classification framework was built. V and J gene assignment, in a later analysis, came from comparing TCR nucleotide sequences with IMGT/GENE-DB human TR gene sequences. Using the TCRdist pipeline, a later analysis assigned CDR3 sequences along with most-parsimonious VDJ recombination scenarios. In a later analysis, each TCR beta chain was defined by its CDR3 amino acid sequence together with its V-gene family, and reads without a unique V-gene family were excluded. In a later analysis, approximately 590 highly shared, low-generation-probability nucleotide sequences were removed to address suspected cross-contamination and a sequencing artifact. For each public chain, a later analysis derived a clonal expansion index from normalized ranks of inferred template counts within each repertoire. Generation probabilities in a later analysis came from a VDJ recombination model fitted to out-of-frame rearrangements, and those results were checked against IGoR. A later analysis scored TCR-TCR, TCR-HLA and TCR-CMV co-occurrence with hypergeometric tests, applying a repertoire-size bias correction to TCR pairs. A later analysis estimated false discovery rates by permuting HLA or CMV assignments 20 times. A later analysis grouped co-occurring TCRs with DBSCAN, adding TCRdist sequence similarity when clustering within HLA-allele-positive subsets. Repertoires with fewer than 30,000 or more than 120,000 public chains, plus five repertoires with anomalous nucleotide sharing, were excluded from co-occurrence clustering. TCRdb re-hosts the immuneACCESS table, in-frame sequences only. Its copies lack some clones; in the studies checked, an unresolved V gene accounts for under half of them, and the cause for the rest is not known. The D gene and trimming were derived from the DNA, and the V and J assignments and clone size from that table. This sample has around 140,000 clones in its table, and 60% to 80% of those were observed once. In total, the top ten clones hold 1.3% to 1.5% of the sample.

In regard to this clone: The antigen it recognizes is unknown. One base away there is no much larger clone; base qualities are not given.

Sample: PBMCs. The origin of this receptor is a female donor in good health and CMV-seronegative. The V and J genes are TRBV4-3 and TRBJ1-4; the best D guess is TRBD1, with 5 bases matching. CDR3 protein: CASSQDLTESRGREKLFF. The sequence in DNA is TGCGCCAGCAGCCAAGATTTGACGGAGAGTAGGGGAAGGGAAAAACTGTTTTTT.